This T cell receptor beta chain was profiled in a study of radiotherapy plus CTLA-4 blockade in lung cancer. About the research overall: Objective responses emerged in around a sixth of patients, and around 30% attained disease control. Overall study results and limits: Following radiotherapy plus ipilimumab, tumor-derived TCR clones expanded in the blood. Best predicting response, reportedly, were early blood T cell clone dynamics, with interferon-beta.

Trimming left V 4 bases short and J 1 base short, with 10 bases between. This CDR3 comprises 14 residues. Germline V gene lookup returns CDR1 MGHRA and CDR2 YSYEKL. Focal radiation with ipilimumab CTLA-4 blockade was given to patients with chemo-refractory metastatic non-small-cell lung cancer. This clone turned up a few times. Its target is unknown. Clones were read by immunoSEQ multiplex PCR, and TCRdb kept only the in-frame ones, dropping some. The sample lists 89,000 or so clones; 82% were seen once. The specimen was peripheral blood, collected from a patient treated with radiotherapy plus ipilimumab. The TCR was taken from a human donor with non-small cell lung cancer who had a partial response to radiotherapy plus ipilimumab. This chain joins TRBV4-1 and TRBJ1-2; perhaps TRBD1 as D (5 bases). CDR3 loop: CASSRRGGNYGYTF. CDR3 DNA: TGCGCCAGCAGCCGACGGGGGGGTAACTATGGCTACACCTTC.